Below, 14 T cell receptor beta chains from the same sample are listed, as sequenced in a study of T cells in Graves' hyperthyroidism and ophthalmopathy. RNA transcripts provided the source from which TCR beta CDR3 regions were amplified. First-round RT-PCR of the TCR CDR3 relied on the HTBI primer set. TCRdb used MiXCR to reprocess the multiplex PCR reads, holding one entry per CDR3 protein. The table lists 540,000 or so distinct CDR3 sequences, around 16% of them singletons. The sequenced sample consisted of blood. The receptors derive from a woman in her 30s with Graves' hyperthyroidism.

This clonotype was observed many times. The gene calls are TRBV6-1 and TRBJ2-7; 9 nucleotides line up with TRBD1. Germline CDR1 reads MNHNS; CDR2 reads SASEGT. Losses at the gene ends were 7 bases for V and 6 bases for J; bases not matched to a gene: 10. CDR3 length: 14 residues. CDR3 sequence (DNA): TGTGCCAGCACCCCGGGACAGGGAGTGGGCGAGCAGTACTTC. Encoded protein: CASTPGQGVGEQYF.

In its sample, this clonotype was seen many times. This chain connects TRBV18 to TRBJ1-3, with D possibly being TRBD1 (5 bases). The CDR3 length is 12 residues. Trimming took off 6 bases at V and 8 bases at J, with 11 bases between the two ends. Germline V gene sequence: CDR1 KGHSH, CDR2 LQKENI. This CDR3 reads CASSDTGDTIYF. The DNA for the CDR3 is TGTGCCAGCTCGGACACTGGGGACACCATATATTTT.

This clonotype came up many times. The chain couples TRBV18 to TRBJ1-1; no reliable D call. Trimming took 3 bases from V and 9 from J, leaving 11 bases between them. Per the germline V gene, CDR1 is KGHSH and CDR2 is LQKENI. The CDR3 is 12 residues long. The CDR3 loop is CASSPANKKAFF. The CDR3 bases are TGTGCCAGCTCACCGGCAAACAAGAAAGCTTTCTTT.

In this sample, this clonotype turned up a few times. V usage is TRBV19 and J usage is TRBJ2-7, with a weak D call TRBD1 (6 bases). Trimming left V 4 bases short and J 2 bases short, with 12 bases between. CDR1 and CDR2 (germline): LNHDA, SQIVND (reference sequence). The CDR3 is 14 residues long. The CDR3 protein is CASSTTGHPYEQYF. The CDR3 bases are TGTGCCAGTAGTACGACAGGACACCCCTACGAGCAGTACTTC.

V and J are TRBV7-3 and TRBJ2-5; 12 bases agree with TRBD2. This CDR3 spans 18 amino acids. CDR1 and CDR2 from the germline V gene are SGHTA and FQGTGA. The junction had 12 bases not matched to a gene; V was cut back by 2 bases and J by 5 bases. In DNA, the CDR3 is TGTGCCAGCAGCTTATTCCCCATGACTAGCGGGAGTGGGGAGACCCAGTACTTC. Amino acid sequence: CASSLFPMTSGSGETQYF.

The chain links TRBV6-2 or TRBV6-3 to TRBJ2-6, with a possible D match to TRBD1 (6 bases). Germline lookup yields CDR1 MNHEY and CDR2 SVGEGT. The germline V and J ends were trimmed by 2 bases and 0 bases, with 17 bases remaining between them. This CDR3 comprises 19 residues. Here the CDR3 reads CASSYPGTGTFSGANVLTF. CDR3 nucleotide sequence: TGTGCCAGCAGTTACCCTGGAACAGGGACATTCTCTGGGGCCAACGTCCTGACTTTC.

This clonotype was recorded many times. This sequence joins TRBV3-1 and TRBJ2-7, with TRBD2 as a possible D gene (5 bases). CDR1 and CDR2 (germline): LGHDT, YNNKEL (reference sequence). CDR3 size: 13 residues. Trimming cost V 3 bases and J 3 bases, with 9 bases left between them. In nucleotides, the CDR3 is TGTGCCAGCAGCCATGGCCGGGACTACGAGCAGTACTTC. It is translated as CASSHGRDYEQYF.

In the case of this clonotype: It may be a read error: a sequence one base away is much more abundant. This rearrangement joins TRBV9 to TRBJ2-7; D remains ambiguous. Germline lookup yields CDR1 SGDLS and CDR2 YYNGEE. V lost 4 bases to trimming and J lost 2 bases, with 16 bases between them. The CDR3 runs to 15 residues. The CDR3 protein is CASSPITGAAYEQYF. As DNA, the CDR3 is TGTGCCAGCAGCCCGATAACGGGCGCGGCCTACGAGCAGTACTTC.

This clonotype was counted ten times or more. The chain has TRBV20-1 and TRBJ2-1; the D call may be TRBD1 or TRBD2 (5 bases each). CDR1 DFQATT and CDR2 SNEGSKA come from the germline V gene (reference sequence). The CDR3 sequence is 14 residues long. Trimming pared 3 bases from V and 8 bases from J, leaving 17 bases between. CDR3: CSASSDLDIDEQFF. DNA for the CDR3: TGCAGTGCTAGTTCGGACTTGGACATCGATGAGCAGTTCTTC.

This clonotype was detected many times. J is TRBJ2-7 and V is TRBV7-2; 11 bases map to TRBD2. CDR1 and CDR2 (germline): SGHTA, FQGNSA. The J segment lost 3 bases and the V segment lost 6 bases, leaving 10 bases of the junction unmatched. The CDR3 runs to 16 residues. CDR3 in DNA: TGTGCCAGCAGTATTGGGCTAGCGGGAGGAGGCTACGAGCAGTACTTC. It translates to CASSIGLAGGGYEQYF.

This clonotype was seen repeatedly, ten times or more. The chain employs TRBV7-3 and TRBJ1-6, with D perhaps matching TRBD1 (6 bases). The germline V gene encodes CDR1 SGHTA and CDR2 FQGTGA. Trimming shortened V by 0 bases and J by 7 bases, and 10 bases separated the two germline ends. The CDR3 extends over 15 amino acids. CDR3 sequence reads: CASSLTAGTNSPLHF. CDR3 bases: TGTGCCAGCAGCTTAACGGCGGGGACAAATTCACCCCTCCACTTT.

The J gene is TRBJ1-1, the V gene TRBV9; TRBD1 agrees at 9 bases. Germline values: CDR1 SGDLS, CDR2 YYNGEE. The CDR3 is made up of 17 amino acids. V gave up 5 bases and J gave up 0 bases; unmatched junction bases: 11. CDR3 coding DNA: TGTGCCAGCAGTTCGACCGGACAGGGGAGTATGAACACTGAAGCTTTCTTT. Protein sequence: CASSSTGQGSMNTEAFF.

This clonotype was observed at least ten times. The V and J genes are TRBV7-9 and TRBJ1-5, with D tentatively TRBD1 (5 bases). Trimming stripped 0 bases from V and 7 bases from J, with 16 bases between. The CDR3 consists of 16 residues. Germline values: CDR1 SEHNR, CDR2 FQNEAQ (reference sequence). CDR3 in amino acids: CASSLAGQGKGQPQHF. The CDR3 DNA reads TGTGCCAGCAGCTTAGCTGGCCAGGGTAAAGGACAGCCCCAGCATTTT.

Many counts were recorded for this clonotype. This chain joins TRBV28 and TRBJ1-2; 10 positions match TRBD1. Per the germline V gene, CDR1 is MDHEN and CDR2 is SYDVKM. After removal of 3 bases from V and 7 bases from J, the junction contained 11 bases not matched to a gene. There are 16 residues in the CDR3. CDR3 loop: CASSLRTGQGSGGYTF. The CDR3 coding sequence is TGTGCCAGCAGTTTGAGGACGGGACAGGGGTCTGGTGGCTACACCTTC.